Following are 14 T cell receptor beta chains from one sample sequenced in a study of cytomegalovirus exposure and HLA in healthy donors. Use of 60 Vbeta and 13 Jbeta primers characterized the PCR. This table comes from immunoSEQ multiplex PCR, and its TCRdb copy is limited to in-frame clones, with some not included. The sample includes about 220,000 clones, roughly 80% of them seen just once. Specimen: PBMCs. Receptors originate from a woman aged 40-49 years in good health and CMV-seropositive.

The V and J genes are TRBV19 and TRBJ1-1; maybe TRBD1 (5 bases). V was clipped by 5 bases and J by 4 bases, with 17 bases between them. Germline values: CDR1 LNHDA, CDR2 SQIVND (reference sequence). This CDR3 has 15 amino acids. The CDR3 here is CASSPRERGVTEAFF. Written as DNA, the CDR3 is TGTGCCAGTAGTCCCCGGGAGAGGGGTGTCACTGAAGCTTTCTTT.

The V call is TRBV28, the J call TRBJ2-3, with 7 nucleotides matching TRBD2. There are 17 residues in the CDR3. The germline V gene has CDR1 MDHEN and CDR2 SYDVKM. Unmatched junction bases numbered 13, after V lost 5 bases and J lost 2 bases. CDR3 protein: CASSPVSGRGFTDTQYF. CDR3 in DNA: TGTGCCAGCAGTCCTGTAAGTGGGAGGGGATTCACAGATACGCAGTATTTT.

This chain links TRBV6-4 with TRBJ2-1, with TRBD2 as a possible D gene (6 bases). From germline, CDR1 is MRHNA and CDR2 SNTAGT. This CDR3 comprises 14 residues. V was trimmed by 6 bases and J by 9 bases, leaving 18 bases between them. The CDR3 DNA is TGTGCCAGCAGACGGGAGTCGGGGGAGACTGAGCAGTTCTTC. Translating gives CASRRESGETEQFF.

This rearrangement joins TRBV30 to TRBJ1-1, with D perhaps TRBD1 (5 bases). Trimming pared 8 bases from V and 1 base from J, leaving 11 bases between. CDR3 size: 12 residues. The V gene's germline CDR1 is GTSNPN and CDR2 SVGIG (reference sequence). The CDR3 region has the DNA TGTGCCCACCGACAGTCGAACACTGAAGCTTTCTTT. Translated: CAHRQSNTEAFF.

The chain carries TRBV7-8 and TRBJ1-5; 7 bases map to TRBD1. Germline-derived CDR1 and CDR2 are SGHVS and FQNEAQ. This CDR3 has 17 amino acids. The V and J ends lost 0 bases and 0 bases, in that order; junction bases with no gene match: 5. The DNA of the CDR3 is TGTGCCAGCAGCTTAGCCCGGGACAGAGTTAGCAATCAGCCCCAGCATTTT. Its protein is CASSLARDRVSNQPQHF.

V and J are TRBV5-1 and TRBJ1-1, with 7 bases fitting TRBD1. After removal of 5 bases from V and 0 bases from J, the junction contained 13 bases not matched to a gene. The CDR3 runs 17 residues. Germline values: CDR1 SGHRS, CDR2 YFSETQ. CDR3 in DNA: TGCGCCAGCAGTGGAGGGGCAGGGGGAGTCCTGAACACTGAAGCTTTCTTT. Translated, it gives CASSGGAGGVLNTEAFF.

This clone was counted only a few times. CDR3 region: CASSPRPGQPQHF. The CDR3 nucleotides read TGCGCCAGCAGCCCGCGCCCGGGTCAGCCCCAGCATTTT. The chain couples TRBV4-3 to TRBJ1-5; D is ambiguous. The V end lost 4 bases, the J end lost 6 bases, and 10 bases lay between the germline ends. The CDR3 consists of 13 residues. CDR1 LGHNA and CDR2 YSLEER come from the germline V gene.

This chain joins TRBV20-1 and TRBJ1-1; D is unclear. Germline assignment: CDR1 DFQATT and CDR2 SNEGSKA (reference sequence). Trimming shortened V by 5 bases and J by 2 bases, and 6 bases separated the two germline ends. The CDR3 is made up of 11 amino acids. CDR3 nucleotide sequence: TGCAGTGCTGGTCTAAACACTGAAGCTTTCTTT. This translates into CSAGLNTEAFF.

V is TRBV7-3 and J is TRBJ2-5; weak D call: TRBD1 (5 bases). The germline V gene has CDR1 SGHTA and CDR2 FQGTGA. The CDR3 has 13 residues. V lost 4 bases to trimming and J lost 4 bases, with 10 bases between them. This chain's CDR3 is CASSSSGAETQYF. The DNA of the CDR3 is TGTGCCAGCAGCTCTAGTGGGGCAGAGACCCAGTACTTC.

The chain uses TRBV30 and TRBJ2-4, with D maybe TRBD1 (5 bases). Per the germline V gene, CDR1 is GTSNPN and CDR2 is SVGIG (reference sequence). V dropped 3 bases and J dropped 9 bases, with 15 bases sitting between them. The CDR3 spans 13 residues. The CDR3 spells CAWRQGSIGIQYF. The CDR3, as DNA: TGTGCCTGGAGGCAGGGTTCCATCGGCATTCAGTACTTC. Combining the CDR3 with reference TRBV30 and TRBJ2-4 gives the whole variable domain SQTIHQWPATLVQPVGSPLSLECTVEGTSNPNLYWYRQAAGRGLQLLFYSVGIGQISSEVPQNLSASRPQDRQFILSSKKLLLSDSGFYLCAWRQGSIGIQYFGAGTRLSVL.

This clone was seen a few times. V usage is TRBV25-1 and J usage is TRBJ1-1, with a possible D match to TRBD1 (5 bases). CDR1 MGHDK and CDR2 SYGVNS come from the germline V gene. Trimming took 1 base from V and 5 from J, leaving 14 bases between them. The CDR3 consists of 15 residues. The CDR3 here is CASSESTAGVTEAFF. DNA for the CDR3: TGTGCCAGCAGTGAATCTACGGCGGGGGTAACTGAAGCTTTCTTT.

The rearrangement links TRBV9 to TRBJ2-2; 7 bases map to TRBD2. Germline V gene sequence: CDR1 SGDLS, CDR2 YYNGEE. The CDR3 runs 16 residues. V was pared by 0 bases and J by 1 base, with 3 bases of the junction left unmatched. CDR3 protein: CASSVGTGGNTGELFF. CDR3 sequence (DNA): TGTGCCAGCAGCGTAGGTACGGGAGGGAACACCGGGGAGCTGTTTTTT.

The chain recombines TRBV7-2 with TRBJ2-3; 10 nucleotides match TRBD1. The CDR3 spans 15 residues. Germline V gene data show CDR1 as SGHTA and CDR2 as FQGNSA. The trim removed 1 base at V and 4 bases at J, leaving 2 bases unmatched. The CDR3 DNA follows: TGTGCCAGCAGCTTAGGGGGACAGGGGCCAGATACGCAGTATTTT. Residues: CASSLGGQGPDTQYF.

V is TRBV9 and J is TRBJ2-3; TRBD2 matches at 8 bases. The CDR3 is made up of 15 amino acids. Unmatched junction bases numbered 3, after V lost 3 bases and J lost 0 bases. CDR1 is SGDLS and CDR2 is YYNGEE in the germline V gene. The CDR3 is CASSDSGMSTDTQYF. In DNA form, the CDR3 reads TGTGCCAGCAGCGATAGCGGGATGAGCACAGATACGCAGTATTTT.